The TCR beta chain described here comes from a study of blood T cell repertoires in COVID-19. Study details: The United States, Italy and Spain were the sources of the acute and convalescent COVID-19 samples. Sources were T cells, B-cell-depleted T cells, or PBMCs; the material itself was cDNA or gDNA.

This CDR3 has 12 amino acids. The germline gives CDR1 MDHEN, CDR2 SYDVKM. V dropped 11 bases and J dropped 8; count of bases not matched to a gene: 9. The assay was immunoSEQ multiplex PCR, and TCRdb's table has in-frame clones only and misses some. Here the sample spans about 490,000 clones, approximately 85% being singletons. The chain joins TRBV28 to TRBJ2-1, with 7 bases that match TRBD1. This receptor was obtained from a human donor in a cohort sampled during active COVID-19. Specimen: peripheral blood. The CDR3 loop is CAAHEGAHEQFF. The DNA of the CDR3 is TGTGCCGCGCACGAGGGGGCCCATGAGCAGTTCTTC. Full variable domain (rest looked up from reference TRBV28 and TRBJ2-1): DVKVTQSSRYLVKRTGEKVFLECVQDMDHENMFWYRQDPGLGLRLIYFSYDVKMKEKGDIPEGYSVSREKKERFSLILESASTNQTSMYLCAAHEGAHEQFFGPGTRLTVL.